This T cell receptor (beta chain) appears in the sequencing data of a study of low-dose radiotherapy and immunotherapy resistance in tumors. For the study at large: Cohort 2's total reached 13 Gy over 26 weeks, at 1 Gy per fraction every two weeks.

Amplification of TCRs used a constant-region primer and V-primer adapter for approximately 19 PCR cycles. Amplification of isolated mRNA was accomplished via in vitro transcription. MiXCR, run by TCRdb on the reads, gives a single entry per CDR3 protein. The data hold tens of thousands of distinct CDR3 sequences, with roughly 12% observed a single time. V lost 2 bases and J lost 1; bases outside the gene matches: 4. The CDR3 extends over 14 amino acids. Germline values: CDR1 GTSNPN, CDR2 SVGIG (reference sequence). Time point of the sample: before trial treatment. Each donor was administered nivolumab, ipilimumab, aspirin, low-dose cyclophosphamide and low-dose radiotherapy. This clonotype turned up a few times.

The source is a female donor with ovarian cancer. V gene TRBV30 combines with J gene TRBJ1-1, with 7 bases aligning to TRBD1. The sample consisted of PBMCs, taken before treatment. In nucleotides, the CDR3 is TGTGCCTGGAGTAAGGGGGCTCGGAACACTGAAGCTTTCTTT. This gives the protein CAWSKGARNTEAFF.